A single sample is the source of the 21 T cell receptor beta chains below, sequenced in a study of blood T cell repertoires in COVID-19. Libraries were prepared by immunoSEQ multiplex PCR; TCRdb keeps only in-frame clonotypes and omits some of them. The repertoire holds tens of thousands of clones, under 85% seen once, with 25% to 30% in the top ten. Sequenced sample: peripheral blood. Receptor source: a woman aged 80 or over with acute or convalescent COVID-19.

This clone was seen only a few times. V and J are TRBV6-5 and TRBJ2-3; D is perhaps TRBD2 (5 bases). Germline V gene data show CDR1 as MNHEY and CDR2 as SVGAGI. Trimming removed 2 bases from V and 5 bases from J, with 14 bases in between. This CDR3 comprises 15 residues. The CDR3 DNA reads as TGTGCCAGCAGTTACCTGGGGAGTTTGCAAGATACGCAGTATTTT. This sequence encodes CASSYLGSLQDTQYF.

This chain connects TRBV10-3 to TRBJ1-2; D possibly corresponds to TRBD1 (5 bases). V lost 8 bases, J lost 0 bases, and 13 bases lay in between. This CDR3 has 14 amino acids. Germline V gene data show CDR1 as ENHRY and CDR2 as SYGVKD. The CDR3 is CAIHSGGANYGYTF. In nucleotides, the CDR3 is TGTGCCATCCACTCCGGGGGGGCTAACTATGGCTACACCTTC.

J is TRBJ2-1 and V is TRBV24-1, with D tentatively TRBD1 (6 bases). Germline CDR1 is KGHDR and CDR2 is SFDVKD. The CDR3 sequence is 15 residues long. Trimming pared 2 bases from V and 6 bases from J, leaving 13 bases between. The CDR3 bases are TGTGCCACCAGTGATTCCCGGGACATAGCCAATGAGCAGTTCTTC. This translates into CATSDSRDIANEQFF.

This chain links TRBV9 with TRBJ2-5, with 9 bases fitting TRBD2. The J segment lost 7 bases and the V segment lost 4 bases, leaving 14 bases of the junction unmatched. This CDR3 has 16 amino acids. Germline assignment: CDR1 SGDLS and CDR2 YYNGEE. DNA for the CDR3: TGTGCCAGCAGCCCCGGGACTAGCAGCCGGGGGGGGACCCAGTACTTC. It translates to CASSPGTSSRGGTQYF.

The J gene is TRBJ2-2, the V gene TRBV5-1; TRBD2 matches at 9 bases. With V trimmed by 0 bases and J by 0 bases, 9 bases remained unmatched. This CDR3 has 19 amino acids. Germline assignment: CDR1 SGHRS and CDR2 YFSETQ. Here the CDR3 DNA reads TGCGCCAGCAGCTTGGACCCTCCCTCTAGCGGGGCGAACACCGGGGAGCTGTTTTTT. Translation gives CASSLDPPSSGANTGELFF.

V usage is TRBV5-1 and J usage is TRBJ1-2; a possible D gene is TRBD1 (6 bases). With 7 bases removed from V and 8 bases from J, the gap between germline ends came to 15 bases. Germline V gene lookup returns CDR1 SGHRS and CDR2 YFSETQ. CDR3 length equals 12 residues. CDR3 coding DNA: TGCGCCAGCGCTTGGGCAGGGGAAGGCTACACCTTC. Protein product: CASAWAGEGYTF.

V usage is TRBV14 and J usage is TRBJ1-4, with D possibly matching TRBD1 (5 bases). CDR1 is SGHDN and CDR2 is FVKESK in the germline V gene. The CDR3 length is 16 residues. Trimming took 4 bases from V and 3 from J, leaving 15 bases between them. The chain's CDR3 is CASSPRDFGANEKLFF. The CDR3 DNA reads TGTGCCAGCAGCCCCCGGGACTTTGGGGCTAATGAAAAACTGTTTTTT.

This chain connects TRBV5-1 to TRBJ1-2, with D uncertain. The CDR3 has 13 amino acids. Germline loops: CDR1 SGHRS, CDR2 YFSETQ. Deletions cut 3 bases from V and 6 bases from J, with 12 bases between. DNA of the CDR3: TGCGCCAGCAGCTCCCAGGAGGGCGATGGCTACACCTTC. Translation gives CASSSQEGDGYTF.

This chain joins TRBV7-8 and TRBJ2-2; TRBD2 aligns across 12 bases. Trimming removed 5 bases from V and 4 bases from J; junction bases left unmatched: 5. The V gene's germline CDR1 is SGHVS and CDR2 FQNEAQ. This CDR3 has 16 amino acids. The CDR3 region is CASSQGLAGFTGELFF. Written as DNA, the CDR3 is TGTGCCAGCAGCCAAGGACTAGCGGGATTCACCGGGGAGCTGTTTTTT.

J is TRBJ1-1 and V is TRBV6-5, with D possibly matching TRBD1 (6 bases). This CDR3 spans 13 amino acids. In germline, CDR1 is MNHEY, CDR2 SVGAGI. The V gene lost 6 bases and the J gene lost 1 base, with 9 bases spanning the gap. The CDR3 bases are TGTGCCAGCAGCTTGACAGGGAACACTGAAGCTTTCTTT. This encodes CASSLTGNTEAFF.

The rearrangement links TRBV5-6 to TRBJ2-1; a possible D gene is TRBD1 (6 bases). V lost 3 bases to trimming and J lost 5 bases, with 15 bases between them. This CDR3 has 15 amino acids. The germline V gene encodes CDR1 SGHDT and CDR2 YYEEEE. CDR3 DNA: TGTGCCAGCAGCTCACGACAGGCGGATAACAATGAGCAGTTCTTC. It specifies CASSSRQADNNEQFF.

The V and J genes are TRBV7-9 and TRBJ2-3; a weak D match, TRBD2 (6 bases). Germline-derived CDR1 and CDR2 are SEHNR and FQNEAQ (reference sequence). The CDR3 covers 15 residues. The germline V and J ends were trimmed by 0 bases and 6 bases, with 13 bases remaining between them. The CDR3 is CASSLAGRGGDTQYF. CDR3 nucleotides: TGTGCCAGCAGCTTAGCCGGGCGGGGAGGTGATACGCAGTATTTT.

The rearrangement links TRBV2 to TRBJ2-7, with 7 bases that match TRBD2. The CDR3 is made up of 14 amino acids. With 7 bases clipped from V and 7 bases from J, the junction kept 13 bases outside the gene matches. Germline V gene data show CDR1 as SNHLY and CDR2 as FYNNEI. CDR3 in DNA: TGTGCCAGCATGGAGGGAGGGGCCTTAGGAGAGCAGTACTTC. This gives the protein CASMEGGALGEQYF. Looking up the rest from reference TRBV2 and TRBJ2-7 gives the full variable domain: EPEVTQTPSHQVTQMGQEVILRCVPISNHLYFYWYRQILGQKVEFLVSFYNNEISEKSEIFDDQFSVERPDGSNFTLKIRSTKLEDSAMYFCASMEGGALGEQYFGPGTRLTVT.

V is TRBV11-3 and J is TRBJ2-7, with 9 bases lining up with TRBD1. Germline V gene lookup returns CDR1 SGHNT and CDR2 YENEEA. V lost 5 bases to trimming and J lost 6 bases; unmatched junction nucleotides: 8. The CDR3 consists of 14 residues. CDR3 residues: CASSPGTGSREQYF. The CDR3 DNA sequence: TGTGCCAGCAGCCCAGGGACAGGGTCCCGCGAGCAGTACTTC.

CDR3 nucleotide sequence: TGCGCCAGCAGCCAAGGCGGGGATGGGCAGTTCTTC. Its protein is CASSQGGDGQFF. This rearrangement joins TRBV4-3 to TRBJ2-1, with D perhaps TRBD2 (6 bases). The germline CDR1 and CDR2 sequences are LGHNA and YSLEER. Trimming stripped 1 base from V and 12 bases from J, with 10 bases between. The CDR3 consists of 12 residues.

The rearrangement joins TRBV11-3 to TRBJ2-2, with 7 bases that match TRBD1. J lost 4 bases, V lost 4 bases, and 9 bases had no gene match. In germline, CDR1 is SGHNT, CDR2 YENEEA. This CDR3 is 16 amino acids long. CDR3 protein: CASSSGDSSGTGELFF. In nucleotides, the CDR3 is TGTGCCAGCAGCTCTGGGGACAGCTCGGGCACCGGGGAGCTGTTTTTT.

The chain is built from TRBV6-5 and TRBJ1-1; no clear D gene. The V gene's germline CDR1 is MNHEY and CDR2 SVGAGI. This CDR3 spans 15 amino acids. V gave up 6 bases and J gave up 5 bases, with 19 bases separating them. Written as DNA, the CDR3 is TGTGCCAGCAGGAGATCCCGGGAGGGAGGGACTGAAGCTTTCTTT. This translates into CASRRSREGGTEAFF.

This clone was counted at least ten times. The rearrangement uses TRBV3-1 (or the pseudogene TRBV3-2) and TRBJ2-7, with D perhaps TRBD2 (7 bases). The CDR3 sequence is 15 residues long. Germline V gene data show CDR1 as LGHDT and CDR2 as YNNKEL (reference sequence). V was shortened by 6 bases and J by 6 bases, with 21 bases between the two germline ends. The CDR3 reads CASSSGGGAAREQYF. CDR3 nucleotide sequence: TGTGCCAGCAGTTCAGGAGGGGGGGCGGCCCGCGAGCAGTACTTC.

The V gene is TRBV21-1, the J gene TRBJ1-5; the table's TRBD1 call for D was not verified on the DNA. TRBV21-1 is described as a pseudogene. The length of the CDR3 is 19 residues. CDR3 sequence: CASSKRHAGPPYSNQPQHF. Written as DNA, the CDR3 is TGTGCCAGCAGCAAAAGGCATGCAGGGCCCCCTTATAGCAATCAGCCCCAGCATTTT.

The V gene is TRBV2, the J gene TRBJ1-5, with 11 bases lining up with TRBD1. The length of the CDR3 is 14 residues. Germline CDR1 reads SNHLY; CDR2 reads FYNNEI. The junction had 4 bases not matched to a gene; V was cut back by 6 bases and J by 6 bases. The CDR3 DNA is TGTGCCAGCAGCCCCGGGACAGGGGGTCAGCCCCAGCATTTT. Translation: CASSPGTGGQPQHF. Together with reference TRBV2 and TRBJ1-5, the CDR3 gives the full variable domain: EPEVTQTPSHQVTQMGQEVILRCVPISNHLYFYWYRQILGQKVEFLVSFYNNEISEKSEIFDDQFSVERPDGSNFTLKIRSTKLEDSAMYFCASSPGTGGQPQHFGDGTRLSIL.

This chain uses TRBV19 with TRBJ2-3; D is possibly TRBD1 (5 bases). V lost 3 bases to trimming and J lost 1 base, with 8 bases between them. The CDR3 sequence is 14 residues long. Germline assignment: CDR1 LNHDA and CDR2 SQIVND (reference sequence). The CDR3 DNA reads as TGTGCCAGTAGTATCAGGGCGCGCACAGATACGCAGTATTTT. Protein product: CASSIRARTDTQYF.